The subject of this entry is one T cell receptor (beta chain). The repertoire was sequenced with immunoSEQ multiplex PCR; TCRdb's copy has only in-frame clones and lacks some. In the table there are roughly 84,000 clones, roughly 80% of which are singletons. The data derive from a study of OX40 agonist ivuxolimab in advanced cancers. The J segment lost 1 base and the V segment lost 0 bases, leaving 5 bases of the junction unmatched. This CDR3 is 17 amino acids long. Germline CDR1 and CDR2: SGHNT and YYREEE (reference sequence). The specimen was CD4+ or CD8+ T cells sorted from blood, collected in a trial of the OX40 agonist ivuxolimab. The V call is TRBV5-4, the J call TRBJ2-3; 10 bases are shared with TRBD2. This TCR was sampled from an adult with an advanced solid tumor such as melanoma, head and neck, liver or kidney cancer. CDR3 sequence reads: CASSLELAGSGTDTQYF. The CDR3 region has the DNA TGTGCCAGCAGCTTGGAACTAGCGGGAAGCGGCACAGATACGCAGTATTTT.